The rows below give T cell receptor beta chains drawn from one sample of a study of blood T cell repertoires in COVID-19. Assay: immunoSEQ multiplex PCR; the TCRdb copy retains only in-frame clones and omits some. The sample comprises around 53,000 clones, 90% of which are singletons, and 2.5% to 3.5% rests with the top ten. The sequenced material came from peripheral blood. These receptors all come from a human donor in a cohort sampled during active COVID-19. Each CDR3 is given with its conserved first and last residue. The order of the fields is clone size, V gene, J gene, D gene, CDR3 protein, CDR3 DNA. A D gene is named only where the DNA matches it firmly. Rows may omit the clone size; those that give it use once, few, many or a size class.

.	TRBV6-6	TRBJ1-3	TRBD1	CASRLGQGVGNTIYF	TGTGCCAGCAGGCTAGGACAGGGTGTCGGAAACACCATATATTTT
.	TRBV24-1	TRBJ1-5	.	CATSDYRVGQPQHF	TGTGCCACCAGTGATTACAGGGTTGGGCAGCCCCAGCATTTT
.	TRBV9	TRBJ2-1	.	CASSPPEIAGGEQFF	TGTGCCAGCAGCCCCCCGGAAATCGCGGGCGGTGAGCAGTTCTTC
.	TRBV4-2	TRBJ1-2	TRBD1	CASSQAGTAYGYTF	TGTGCCAGCAGCCAAGCCGGGACAGCCTATGGCTACACCTTC
.	TRBV6-6	TRBJ2-7	TRBD1	CASSYHQGQGDF	TGTGCCAGCAGTTACCATCAGGGGCAGGGGGACTTC
.	TRBV5-8	TRBJ1-6	.	CASRPRSLSIGDSPLHF	TGTGCCAGCAGGCCCCGAAGTTTATCGATCGGTGATTCACCCCTCCACTTT
.	TRBV7-2	TRBJ1-2	.	CASSLDSHYGYTF	TGTGCCAGCAGCTTGGACAGCCACTATGGCTACACCTTC
.	TRBV11-2	TRBJ1-1	.	CASSATQGNTEAFF	TGTGCCAGCAGCGCAACACAGGGGAACACTGAAGCTTTCTTT
.	TRBV7-2	TRBJ2-5	.	CASRADSRSETQYF	TGTGCCAGCAGGGCGGACAGCCGAAGCGAGACCCAGTACTTC
.	TRBV6-5	TRBJ2-7	TRBD1	CASSYRQGYYEQYF	TGTGCCAGCAGTTACCGACAGGGGTACTACGAGCAGTACTTC
.	TRBV4-2	TRBJ1-1	TRBD1	CASSRPGQVLNTEAFF	TGTGCCAGCAGCCGTCCGGGACAGGTGTTGAACACTGAAGCTTTCTTT
once	TRBV4-3	TRBJ2-6	.	CASSQEKDWAGANVLTF	TGCGCCAGCAGCCAAGAGAAGGACTGGGCCGGGGCCAACGTCCTGACTTTC
.	TRBV7-2	TRBJ1-5	.	CASSFRENQPQHF	TGTGCCAGCAGCTTTCGGGAGAATCAGCCCCAGCATTTT
.	TRBV2	TRBJ1-2	TRBD1	CASRGQSPYGYTF	TGTGCCAGCAGGGGACAGTCGCCCTATGGCTACACCTTC
.	TRBV5-4	TRBJ1-1	.	CASSLGRDTEAFF	TGTGCCAGCAGCTTGGGTCGTGACACTGAAGCTTTCTTT
.	TRBV24-1	TRBJ2-1	TRBD2	CATSDRTSGVPEQFF	TGTGCCACCAGTGATCGGACTAGCGGGGTTCCCGAGCAGTTCTTC
.	TRBV7-8	TRBJ2-3	.	CASSSISLGTDTQYF	TGTGCCAGCAGCTCTATATCCCTCGGCACAGATACGCAGTATTTT
.	TRBV19	TRBJ2-4	.	CASTLREGTLQKNIQYF	TGTGCCAGTACTCTCAGGGAAGGAACCCTCCAAAAAAACATTCAGTACTTC
.	TRBV18	TRBJ2-1	TRBD2	CASSPPSGGAYNEQFF	TGTGCCAGCTCACCACCGAGCGGGGGGGCGTACAATGAGCAGTTCTTC
.	TRBV10-3	TRBJ1-4	.	CAISESGVEKLFF	TGTGCCATCAGTGAGTCCGGGGTTGAAAAACTGTTTTTT
once	TRBV7-9	TRBJ1-2	.	CASSLANGGADYGYTF	TGTGCCAGCAGCTTAGCTAATGGGGGGGCGGACTATGGCTACACCTTC
once	TRBV3-1/TRBV3-2	TRBJ2-1	TRBD2	CASSRTSGNEQFF	TGTGCCAGCAGCCGGACTAGCGGGAATGAGCAGTTCTTC
.	TRBV3-1/TRBV3-2	TRBJ2-2	TRBD2	CASSPRLARTGELFF	TGTGCCAGCAGCCCCCGACTAGCTCGGACCGGGGAGCTGTTTTTT
few	TRBV14	TRBJ1-6	.	CASSHQNSPLHF	TGTGCCAGCAGCCATCAGAATTCACCCCTCCACTTT
.	TRBV5-1	TRBJ2-5	TRBD1	CASSLSGQGGETQYF	TGCGCCAGCAGCTTGTCGGGACAGGGAGGGGAGACCCAGTACTTC
.	TRBV6-1	TRBJ1-5	.	CASSEIAGHVDQPQHF	TGTGCCAGCAGTGAAATCGCCGGACACGTAGACCAGCCCCAGCATTTT
.	TRBV24-1	TRBJ1-2	TRBD1	CATSESDRGSGYTF	TGTGCCACCAGTGAATCTGACAGGGGTAGCGGCTACACCTTC
.	TRBV25-1	TRBJ1-5	TRBD1	CASSLTGGNQPQHF	TGTGCCAGCAGCCTTACAGGGGGAAATCAGCCCCAGCATTTT
.	TRBV6-2/TRBV6-3	TRBJ1-2	.	CASSLPSGVSGYTF	TGTGCCAGCAGCCTACCTTCGGGGGTTAGTGGCTACACCTTC
.	TRBV7-2	TRBJ2-3	TRBD1	CASSFKGTDLTDTQYF	TGTGCCAGCAGCTTCAAAGGGACAGACCTCACAGATACGCAGTATTTT
.	TRBV6-6	TRBJ2-7	.	CASSSLLSSYEQYF	TGTGCCAGCAGCTCCCTCCTTTCCTCCTACGAGCAGTACTTC
.	TRBV6-5	TRBJ1-3	.	CASVVGDTIYF	TGTGCCAGCGTCGTCGGGGACACCATATATTTT
.	TRBV28	TRBJ2-1	TRBD2	CSTGGSYNEQFF	TGTTCCACGGGGGGCTCCTACAATGAGCAGTTCTTC
.	TRBV4-1	TRBJ2-6	TRBD2	CASSHQLGGGPGANVLTF	TGCGCCAGCAGCCATCAGCTGGGGGGGGGACCCGGGGCCAACGTCCTGACTTTC
.	TRBV20-1	TRBJ2-5	TRBD2	CSARGEETQYF	TGCAGTGCCCGGGGGGAAGAGACCCAGTACTTC
once	TRBV6-5	TRBJ1-5	.	CASSSPRGGQQPQHF	TGTGCCAGCAGTTCACCCCGGGGGGGCCAACAGCCCCAGCATTTT
.	TRBV5-1	TRBJ2-1	TRBD2	CASSSGGTSDNEQFF	TGCGCCAGCAGCTCCGGGGGAACTAGCGATAATGAGCAGTTCTTC
once	TRBV24-1	TRBJ2-5	TRBD2	CATSDWGKRGPYQETQYF	TGTGCCACCAGTGATTGGGGGAAGCGGGGGCCGTATCAAGAGACCCAGTACTTC
few	TRBV14	TRBJ2-2	.	CASSRGTPTGELFF	TGTGCCAGCAGCCGCGGGACGCCCACCGGGGAGCTGTTTTTT
.	TRBV12-3/TRBV12-4	TRBJ1-2	.	CASSLGLYGYTF	TGTGCCAGCAGTTTGGGACTCTATGGCTACACCTTC
.	TRBV3-1/TRBV3-2	TRBJ1-4	TRBD1	CASSPRDRGEKLFF	TGTGCCAGCAGCCCCCGGGACAGGGGTGAAAAACTGTTTTTT
.	TRBV9	TRBJ2-7	.	CASSVEGYEQYF	TGTGCCAGCAGCGTGGAGGGGTACGAGCAGTACTTC
few	TRBV10-1	TRBJ1-6	.	CASSAAGQNSPLHF	TGCGCCAGCAGTGCGGCCGGACAGAATTCACCCCTCCACTTT
.	TRBV10-3	TRBJ2-2	TRBD1	CAISAKGQGAIGELFF	TGTGCCATCAGTGCAAAAGGACAGGGGGCTATCGGGGAGCTGTTTTTT
.	TRBV11-2	TRBJ1-1	.	CASSSHTNTEAFF	TGTGCCAGCAGCTCGCACACGAACACTGAAGCTTTCTTT
.	TRBV7-9	TRBJ2-2	.	CASSFGTGELFF	TGTGCCAGCAGCTTCGGGACCGGGGAGCTGTTTTTT
.	TRBV2	TRBJ1-5	TRBD1	CASSGRTGGLGSHQPQHF	TGTGCCAGCAGTGGGCGGACAGGGGGCTTAGGATCCCATCAGCCCCAGCATTTT
.	TRBV5-5	TRBJ1-1	.	CASSPGDTGYLEAFF	TGTGCCAGCAGCCCAGGTGACACAGGATATCTCGAAGCTTTCTTT
.	TRBV24-1	TRBJ2-7	TRBD1	CATSEGTGPYEQYF	TGTGCCACCAGTGAAGGGACAGGGCCCTACGAGCAGTACTTC
.	TRBV28	TRBJ2-1	.	CASSSYGTGSYNEQFF	TGTGCCAGCAGTTCCTATGGTACAGGATCCTACAATGAGCAGTTCTTC
.	TRBV3-1/TRBV3-2	TRBJ2-5	TRBD2	CASSQVSGGETQYF	TGTGCCAGCAGCCAAGTTAGCGGGGGAGAGACCCAGTACTTC
.	TRBV25-1	TRBJ2-2	.	CASSLSTGELFF	TGTGCCAGCAGTCTGTCCACCGGGGAGCTGTTTTTT
once	TRBV24-1	TRBJ2-1	.	CATTFAGEQFF	TGTGCCACCACCTTTGCAGGTGAGCAGTTCTTC